The rows below give T cell receptor beta chains drawn from one sample of a study of blood T cell repertoires in COVID-19. TCRdb's table, derived via immunoSEQ multiplex PCR, lists solely in-frame clones and lacks some. This sample has about 80,000 clones; approximately 84% occur once, and the top ten carry around 14%. Sequenced material: peripheral blood. These receptors were taken from a human donor in a cohort sampled during active COVID-19. Each CDR3 is given with its conserved first and last residue. Fields, in order: clone size, D gene, J gene, V gene, CDR3 protein, CDR3 DNA. The D gene is left open where the match is weak. A clone size is listed for some rows: how often the clone was seen (once, few, many), or a class if it is expanded.

>many|NA|TRBJ1-4|TRBV6-4
CASLHPARIFF
TGTGCCAGCTTACATCCTGCGCGGATATTTTTT
>NA|TRBD1|TRBJ1-2|TRBV6-1
CASSDRGSFGYTF
TGTGCCAGCAGTGACAGGGGGTCTTTTGGCTACACCTTC
>NA|NA|TRBJ2-2|TRBV5-1
CASRQVNTGELFF
TGCGCCAGCAGACAGGTGAACACCGGGGAGCTGTTTTTT
>NA|TRBD2|TRBJ2-2|TRBV5-1
CASSPSGGLSNTGELFF
TGCGCCAGCAGTCCTAGCGGGGGCCTCTCGAACACCGGGGAGCTGTTTTTT
>NA|TRBD1|TRBJ1-1|TRBV28
CASSLSGTGRIEAFF
TGTGCCAGCAGTTTAAGTGGGACAGGGAGAATTGAAGCTTTCTTT
>NA|NA|TRBJ1-1|TRBV29-1
CSVELRAMNTEAFF
TGCAGCGTTGAACTCAGGGCCATGAACACTGAAGCTTTCTTT
>NA|TRBD2|TRBJ2-3|TRBV6-4
CASSDFPRTSGATDTQYF
TGTGCCAGCAGTGACTTTCCACGGACTAGCGGGGCCACAGATACGCAGTATTTT
>NA|TRBD2|TRBJ2-3|TRBV6-2/TRBV6-3
CASSSGLAGSNTDTQYF
TGTGCCAGCAGTTCGGGACTAGCGGGGTCAAACACAGATACGCAGTATTTT
>NA|TRBD1|TRBJ1-1|TRBV3-1/TRBV3-2
CASSRDRQGRTEAFF
TGTGCCAGCAGCCGAGACAGACAGGGTCGCACTGAAGCTTTCTTT
>NA|NA|TRBJ1-5|TRBV28
CASSQIRGSNQPQHF
TGTGCCAGCAGTCAAATCAGGGGAAGCAATCAGCCCCAGCATTTT
>NA|TRBD1|TRBJ2-7|TRBV18
CASSPTGGDEQYF
TGTGCCAGCTCACCGACAGGGGGCGACGAGCAGTACTTC
>NA|NA|TRBJ1-1|TRBV30
CAWRSGLSIGAFF
TGTGCCTGGAGGTCCGGACTATCTATTGGGGCTTTCTTT